This TCR beta chain originates from a study of T cells in Graves' hyperthyroidism and ophthalmopathy. Around 10 ml fresh peripheral blood yielded the PBMCs. Of note for this clonotype: Its antigen remains unidentified.

General study points: A model of 13 V-J features distinguished ophthalmopathy from stable hyperthyroidism.

V was shortened by 4 bases and J by 7 bases, with 14 bases between the two germline ends. Germline V gives CDR1 MNHNS, CDR2 SASEGT. The CDR3 is made up of 14 amino acids. Amplification targeted TCR beta CDR3 regions from RNA transcripts. An initial round of RT-PCR targeting the TCR CDR3 relied on the HTBI primer set. TCRdb itself ran the multiplex PCR reads through MiXCR, one entry per CDR3 protein. The data contain 540,000 or so distinct CDR3 sequences, 15% to 18% of them seen just once; the ten biggest clones take up roughly 7.3%. The V call is TRBV6-1, the J call TRBJ1-5; a weak D match, TRBD1 (5 bases). This TCR came from a woman aged 25 to 39 with Graves' hyperthyroidism. Source material: blood. CDR3 sequence: CASSAGILGQPQHF. The DNA for the CDR3 is TGTGCCAGCAGTGCAGGGATTTTGGGCCAGCCCCAGCATTTT.